Below, one T cell receptor (beta chain) is given with its context. Its target is unknown. The data stem from a study of cytomegalovirus exposure and HLA in healthy donors. Findings and caveats of the study: Researchers counted around 170 TCR beta chains as cytomegalovirus-associated. Confirmation was obtained in vitro that a few CMV-associated chains are specific for CMV antigens. Reportedly, diagnosis of cytomegalovirus status by the classifier showed high specificity and sensitivity.

Germline V gene lookup returns CDR1 SGHRS and CDR2 YFSETQ. V was shortened by 2 bases and J by 1 base, with 7 bases between the two germline ends. The CDR3 spans 14 residues. Only in-frame clones appear in the TCRdb table, and some are missing; sequencing was by immunoSEQ multiplex PCR. The table lists 140,000 or so clones, roughly 89% of them singletons. Input material: PBMCs. The chain is built from TRBV5-1 and TRBJ2-1, with D tentatively TRBD1 (6 bases). This clonotype was obtained from a man between 18 and 29 years old in good health and CMV-seropositive. CDR3 residues: CASSFGQSYNEQFF. Here the CDR3 DNA reads TGCGCCAGCAGCTTCGGACAGTCCTACAATGAGCAGTTCTTC.